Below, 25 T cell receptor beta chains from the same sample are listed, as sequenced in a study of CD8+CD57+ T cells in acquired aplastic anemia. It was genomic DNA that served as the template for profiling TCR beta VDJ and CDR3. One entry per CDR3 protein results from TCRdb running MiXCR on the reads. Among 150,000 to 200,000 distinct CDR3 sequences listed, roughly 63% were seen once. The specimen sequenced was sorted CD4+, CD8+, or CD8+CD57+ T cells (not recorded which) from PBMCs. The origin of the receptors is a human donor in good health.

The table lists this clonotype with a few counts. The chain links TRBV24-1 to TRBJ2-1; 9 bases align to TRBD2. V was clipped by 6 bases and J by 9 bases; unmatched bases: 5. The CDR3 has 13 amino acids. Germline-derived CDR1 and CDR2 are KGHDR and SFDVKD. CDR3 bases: TGTGCCACCAGTTTTGGCGGGAGGGGTGAGCAGTTCTTC. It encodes CATSFGGRGEQFF.

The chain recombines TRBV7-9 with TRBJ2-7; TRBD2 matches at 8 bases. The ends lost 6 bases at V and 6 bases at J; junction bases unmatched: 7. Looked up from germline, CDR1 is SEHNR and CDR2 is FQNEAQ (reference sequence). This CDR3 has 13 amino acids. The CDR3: CASRPGGGREQYF. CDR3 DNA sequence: TGTGCCAGCAGACCGGGGGGGGGACGCGAGCAGTACTTC.

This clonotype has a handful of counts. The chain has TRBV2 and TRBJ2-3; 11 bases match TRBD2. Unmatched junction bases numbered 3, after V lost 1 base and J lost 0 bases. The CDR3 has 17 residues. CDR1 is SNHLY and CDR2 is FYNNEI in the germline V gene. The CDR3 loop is CASSEGLAGGSTDTQYF. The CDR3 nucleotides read TGTGCCAGCAGTGAAGGGCTAGCGGGGGGCAGCACAGATACGCAGTATTTT.

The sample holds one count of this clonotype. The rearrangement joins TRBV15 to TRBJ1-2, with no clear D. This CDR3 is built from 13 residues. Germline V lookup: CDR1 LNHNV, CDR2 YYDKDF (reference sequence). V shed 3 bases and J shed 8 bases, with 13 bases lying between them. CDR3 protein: CATSRGLAGGYTF. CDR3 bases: TGTGCCACCAGCAGGGGTCTAGCGGGGGGCTACACCTTC.

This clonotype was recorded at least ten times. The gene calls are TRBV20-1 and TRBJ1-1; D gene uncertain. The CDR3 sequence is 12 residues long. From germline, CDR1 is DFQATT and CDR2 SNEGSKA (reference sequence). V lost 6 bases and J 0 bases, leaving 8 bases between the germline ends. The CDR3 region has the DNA TGCAGTGCCCGCTACATGAACACTGAAGCTTTCTTT. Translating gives CSARYMNTEAFF.

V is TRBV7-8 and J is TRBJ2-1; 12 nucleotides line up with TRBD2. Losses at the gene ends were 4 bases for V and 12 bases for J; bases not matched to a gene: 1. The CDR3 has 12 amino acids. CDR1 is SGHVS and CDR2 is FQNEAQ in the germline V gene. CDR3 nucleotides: TGTGCCAGCAGCTCACTAGCGGGGGGGCAGTTCTTC. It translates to CASSSLAGGQFF.

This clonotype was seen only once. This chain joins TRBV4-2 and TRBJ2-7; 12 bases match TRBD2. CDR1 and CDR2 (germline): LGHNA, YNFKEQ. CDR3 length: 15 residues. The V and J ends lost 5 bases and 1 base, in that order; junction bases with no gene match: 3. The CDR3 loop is CASSGGLAGSYEQYF. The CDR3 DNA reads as TGTGCCAGCAGCGGGGGACTAGCGGGTTCCTACGAGCAGTACTTC.

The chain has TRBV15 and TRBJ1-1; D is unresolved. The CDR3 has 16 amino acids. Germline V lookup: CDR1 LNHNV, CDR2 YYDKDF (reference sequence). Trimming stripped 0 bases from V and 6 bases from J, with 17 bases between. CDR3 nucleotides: TGTGCCACCAGCAGAGAAGGATTAGGGCTGAGCCCTGAAGCTTTCTTT. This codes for CATSREGLGLSPEAFF.

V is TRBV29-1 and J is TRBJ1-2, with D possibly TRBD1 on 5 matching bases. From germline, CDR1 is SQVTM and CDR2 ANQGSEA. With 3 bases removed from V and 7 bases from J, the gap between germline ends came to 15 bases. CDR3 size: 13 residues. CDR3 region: CSVEGGGRVGYTF. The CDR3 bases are TGCAGCGTTGAGGGGGGTGGAAGAGTTGGCTACACCTTC.

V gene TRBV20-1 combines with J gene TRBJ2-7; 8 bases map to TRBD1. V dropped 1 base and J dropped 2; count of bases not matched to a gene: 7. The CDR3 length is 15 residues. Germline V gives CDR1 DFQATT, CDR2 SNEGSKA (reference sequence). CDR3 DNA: TGCAGTGCTAGAGCCGGGACAGGTGGGGCCTACGAGCAGTACTTC. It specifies CSARAGTGGAYEQYF.

The CDR3 DNA reads as TGTGCCATCAGTTCTGAACAACAGGGATCAGAGCAGTTCTTC. Encoded protein: CAISSEQQGSEQFF. This chain joins TRBV10-3 and TRBJ2-1; TRBD1 might be the D (6 bases). The length of the CDR3 is 14 residues. Per germline, CDR1 ENHRY and CDR2 SYGVKD. V was trimmed by 5 bases and J by 10 bases, leaving 18 bases between them.

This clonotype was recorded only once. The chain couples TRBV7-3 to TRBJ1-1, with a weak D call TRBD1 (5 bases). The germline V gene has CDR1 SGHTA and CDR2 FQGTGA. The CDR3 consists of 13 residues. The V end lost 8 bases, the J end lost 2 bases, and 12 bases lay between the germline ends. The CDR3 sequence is CASGRDGNTEAFF. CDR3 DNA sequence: TGTGCCAGCGGCCGGGACGGTAACACTGAAGCTTTCTTT.

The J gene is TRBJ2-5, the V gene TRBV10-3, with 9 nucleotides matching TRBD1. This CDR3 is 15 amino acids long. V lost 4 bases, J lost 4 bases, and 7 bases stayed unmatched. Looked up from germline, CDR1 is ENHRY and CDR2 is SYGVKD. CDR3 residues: CAISVRDRERETQYF. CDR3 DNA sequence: TGTGCCATCAGTGTAAGGGACAGGGAAAGAGAGACCCAGTACTTC.

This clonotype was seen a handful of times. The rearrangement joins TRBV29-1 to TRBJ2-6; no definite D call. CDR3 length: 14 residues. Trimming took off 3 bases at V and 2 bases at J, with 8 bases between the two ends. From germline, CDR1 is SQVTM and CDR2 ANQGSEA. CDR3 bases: TGCAGCGTTGAGCACAGTACTGGGGCCAACGTCCTGACTTTC. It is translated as CSVEHSTGANVLTF.

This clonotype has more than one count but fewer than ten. The CDR3 DNA is TGTGCCAGCAGCGTTAGCCTAGCGGGGGGATATGGAGATACGCAGTATTTT. Translating gives CASSVSLAGGYGDTQYF. This chain uses TRBV9 with TRBJ2-3, with TRBD2 identical over 11 bases. Unmatched junction bases numbered 10, after V lost 2 bases and J lost 5 bases. This CDR3 contains 17 residues. CDR1 is SGDLS and CDR2 is YYNGEE in the germline V gene. Full variable domain (remainder filled in from reference TRBV9 and TRBJ2-3): DSGVTQTPKHLITATGQRVTLRCSPRSGDLSVYWYQQSLDQGLQFLIQYYNGEERAKGNILERFSAQQFPDLHSELNLSSLELGDSALYFCASSVSLAGGYGDTQYFGPGTRLTVL.

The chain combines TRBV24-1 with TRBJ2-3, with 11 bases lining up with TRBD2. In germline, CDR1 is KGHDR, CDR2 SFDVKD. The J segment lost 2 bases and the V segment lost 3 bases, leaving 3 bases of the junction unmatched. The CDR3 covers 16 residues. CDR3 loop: CATSDRLAGNTDTQYF. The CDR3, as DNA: TGTGCCACCAGTGATCGACTAGCGGGGAACACAGATACGCAGTATTTT.

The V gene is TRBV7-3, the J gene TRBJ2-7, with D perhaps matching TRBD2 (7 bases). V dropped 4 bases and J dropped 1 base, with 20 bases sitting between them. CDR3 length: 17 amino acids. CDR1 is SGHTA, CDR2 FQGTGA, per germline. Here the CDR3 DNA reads TGTGCCAGCAGCTCCGGCTACCAGGGGAGGGGTTCCTACGAGCAGTACTTC. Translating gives CASSSGYQGRGSYEQYF.

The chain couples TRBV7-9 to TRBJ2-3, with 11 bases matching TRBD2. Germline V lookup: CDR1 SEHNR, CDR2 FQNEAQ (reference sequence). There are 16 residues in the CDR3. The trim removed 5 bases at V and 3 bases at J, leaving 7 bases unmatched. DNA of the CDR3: TGTGCCAGCAGCGCTCGACTAGCGGGAAGGACAGATACGCAGTATTTT. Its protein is CASSARLAGRTDTQYF.

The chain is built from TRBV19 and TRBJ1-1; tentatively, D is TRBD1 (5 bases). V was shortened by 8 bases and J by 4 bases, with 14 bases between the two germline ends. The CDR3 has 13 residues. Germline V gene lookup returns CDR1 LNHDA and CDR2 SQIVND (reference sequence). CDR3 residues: CASGPRQLTEAFF. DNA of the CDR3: TGTGCCAGTGGGCCTAGACAGCTCACTGAAGCTTTCTTT.

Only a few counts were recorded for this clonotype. Written as DNA, the CDR3 is TGCGCCAGCAGCCGCGGGAGTCGGGGAGATTCACCCCTCCACTTT. It specifies CASSRGSRGDSPLHF. V and J are TRBV10-2 and TRBJ1-6; no definite D call. The germline gives CDR1 WSHSY, CDR2 SAAADI. The CDR3 is 15 residues long. The germline V and J ends were trimmed by 6 bases and 8 bases, with 17 bases remaining between them.

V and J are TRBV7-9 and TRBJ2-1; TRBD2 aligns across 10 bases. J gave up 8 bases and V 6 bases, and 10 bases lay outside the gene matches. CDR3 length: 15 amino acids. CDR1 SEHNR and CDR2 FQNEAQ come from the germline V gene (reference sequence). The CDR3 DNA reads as TGTGCCAGCAGAGCCCCTAGCGGGAGTATAGATGAGCAGTTCTTC. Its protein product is CASRAPSGSIDEQFF.

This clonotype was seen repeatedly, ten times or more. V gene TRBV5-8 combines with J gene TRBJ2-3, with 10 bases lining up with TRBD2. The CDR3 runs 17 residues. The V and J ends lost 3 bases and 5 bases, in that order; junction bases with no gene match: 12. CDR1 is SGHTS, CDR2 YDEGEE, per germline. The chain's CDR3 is CASSWRTSGDYLDTQYF. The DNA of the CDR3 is TGTGCCAGCAGCTGGAGGACTAGCGGAGACTACCTAGATACGCAGTATTTT.

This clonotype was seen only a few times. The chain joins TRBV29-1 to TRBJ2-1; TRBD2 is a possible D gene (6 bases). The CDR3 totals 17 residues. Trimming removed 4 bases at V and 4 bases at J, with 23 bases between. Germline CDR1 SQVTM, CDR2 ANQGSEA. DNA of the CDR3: TGCAGCGTTGTCTTAACGGGACTTCCGGAAACATACAATGAGCAGTTCTTC. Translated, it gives CSVVLTGLPETYNEQFF.

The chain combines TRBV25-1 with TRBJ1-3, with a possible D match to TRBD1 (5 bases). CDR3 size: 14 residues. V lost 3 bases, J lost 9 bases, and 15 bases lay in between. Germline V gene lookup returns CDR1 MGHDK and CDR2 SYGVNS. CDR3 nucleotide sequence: TGTGCCAGCAGTGACAGGGAATTATACGGCACCATATATTTT. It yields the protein CASSDRELYGTIYF.

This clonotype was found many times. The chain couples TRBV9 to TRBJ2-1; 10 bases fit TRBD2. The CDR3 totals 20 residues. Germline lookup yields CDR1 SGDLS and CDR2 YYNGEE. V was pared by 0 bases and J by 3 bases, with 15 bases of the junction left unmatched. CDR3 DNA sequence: TGTGCCAGCAGCGTAGTTTCCGGGGGCGGACTAGCGGCCGACTACAATGAGCAGTTCTTC. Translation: CASSVVSGGGLAADYNEQFF.